One sample yielded the 15 T cell receptor beta chains listed below, sequenced in a study of OX40 agonist ivuxolimab in advanced cancers. This table comes from immunoSEQ multiplex PCR, and its TCRdb copy is limited to in-frame clones, with some not included. The sample lists about 110,000 clones, about nine tenths seen once, with 0.48% in the top ten. This material consisted of CD4+ or CD8+ T cells sorted from blood, taken in a trial of the OX40 agonist ivuxolimab. The receptors were sampled from an adult with an advanced solid tumor such as melanoma, head and neck, liver or kidney cancer.

On this clone itself: Germline and junction disagree at one end, which may indicate a read error. V and J are TRBV10-2 and TRBJ2-1; 8 nucleotides match TRBD2. The CDR3 totals 13 residues. Per germline, CDR1 WSHSY and CDR2 SAAADI. The CDR3 nucleotides read TGCGCCAGCAGTGAGTCAATCGGGGGGGCCTTGGTCTTC. The encoded protein is CASSESIGGALVF.

J is TRBJ2-3 and V is TRBV9; D possibly matches TRBD1 or TRBD2 (5 bases each). V was trimmed by 1 base and J by 3 bases, leaving 12 bases between them. The germline V gene encodes CDR1 SGDLS and CDR2 YYNGEE. The CDR3 length is 15 residues. Written as DNA, the CDR3 is TGTGCCAGCAGCGTATTTGGGGGATCTACAGATACGCAGTATTTT. Translating gives CASSVFGGSTDTQYF.

The chain is built from TRBV28 and TRBJ2-1; 8 nucleotides line up with TRBD1. Germline CDR1 and CDR2: MDHEN and SYDVKM. The CDR3 covers 15 residues. J was trimmed by 0 bases and V by 5 bases; bases with no gene match: 3. CDR3 region: CASSNRGSSYNEQFF. CDR3 nucleotide sequence: TGTGCCAGCAGTAACAGGGGGAGCTCCTACAATGAGCAGTTCTTC.

This clone appeared once. The chain recombines TRBV10-1 with TRBJ2-1; a weak D match, TRBD2 (7 bases). Germline CDR1 and CDR2: WNHNN and SYGVQD (reference sequence). The V end lost 0 bases, the J end lost 4 bases, and 16 bases lay between the germline ends. The CDR3 is 17 residues long. The DNA of the CDR3 is TGCGCCAGCAGTGAGTCCTACAGGGACGGGGGGTACAATGAGCAGTTCTTC. It is translated as CASSESYRDGGYNEQFF.

This clone occurred once. The gene calls are TRBV7-9 and TRBJ2-7, with 8 bases aligning to TRBD1. Looked up from germline, CDR1 is SEHNR and CDR2 is FQNEAQ (reference sequence). Trimming at V came to 1 base and at J to 6 bases, leaving 11 bases not matched to a gene. This CDR3 has 16 amino acids. CDR3 in amino acids: CASSLGAGTGKSEQYF. CDR3 nucleotide sequence: TGTGCCAGCAGCTTAGGGGCCGGGACAGGCAAATCCGAGCAGTACTTC. The variable domain in full, completed from reference TRBV7-9 and TRBJ2-7, reads DTGVSQNPRHKITKRGQNVTFRCDPISEHNRLYWYRQTLGQGPEFLTYFQNEAQLEKSRLLSDRFSAERPKGSFSTLEIQRTEQGDSAMYLCASSLGAGTGKSEQYFGPGTRLTVT.

The V and J genes are TRBV4-1 and TRBJ2-1; 10 bases match TRBD1. The trim removed 0 bases at V and 8 bases at J, leaving 13 bases unmatched. The CDR3 spans 18 residues. Germline V CDR1 and CDR2: MGHRA, YSYEKL. The CDR3 reads CASSQDLTGTGVRYEQFF. The CDR3 coding sequence is TGCGCCAGCAGCCAAGATTTAACGGGGACAGGGGTTAGGTATGAGCAGTTCTTC.

CDR3 nucleotides: TGTGCCAGCAGCTACCCGCTGGGCAGCGGGGACTTCTACAATGAGCAGTTCTTC. It yields the protein CASSYPLGSGDFYNEQFF. The J gene is TRBJ2-1, the V gene TRBV7-9, with 7 bases aligning to TRBD2. The V gene end was trimmed by 4 bases and the J gene end by 3 bases; junction bases not matched to a gene: 15. This CDR3 contains 18 residues. Germline V CDR1 and CDR2: SEHNR, FQNEAQ (reference sequence).

V and J are TRBV2 and TRBJ2-7; D ambiguous. Trimming cost V 0 bases and J 4 bases, with 4 bases left between them. CDR1 is SNHLY and CDR2 is FYNNEI in the germline V gene. The length of the CDR3 is 12 residues. The CDR3 loop reads CASSEARYEQYF. CDR3 bases: TGTGCCAGCAGTGAAGCCCGATACGAGCAGTACTTC.

The chain has TRBV18 and TRBJ1-2; 8 nucleotides line up with TRBD1. CDR1 and CDR2 from the germline V gene are KGHSH and LQKENI. CDR3 size: 14 residues. The trim removed 6 bases at V and 7 bases at J, leaving 10 bases unmatched. The CDR3 DNA reads as TGTGCCAGCTCCCCTCGGACAGGGAATGGTGGCTACACCTTC. This translates into CASSPRTGNGGYTF.

V usage is TRBV7-2 and J usage is TRBJ2-5; D is possibly TRBD2 (5 bases). Trimming took 1 base from V and 5 from J, leaving 17 bases between them. This CDR3 region has 16 residues. Germline V gene sequence: CDR1 SGHTA, CDR2 FQGNSA. CDR3 loop: CASSLVALGRGETQYF. The CDR3 DNA sequence: TGTGCCAGCAGCTTAGTGGCCTTGGGGAGAGGCGAGACCCAGTACTTC.

CDR3 DNA sequence: TGCGCCAGCAGCTTGTCGGCAGACCTATATGGCTACACCTTC. Encoded protein: CASSLSADLYGYTF. The chain recombines TRBV5-1 with TRBJ1-2; D remains ambiguous. The V end was cut by 1 base, the J end by 5 bases, with 12 bases between. The CDR3 length is 14 residues. Germline assignment: CDR1 SGHRS and CDR2 YFSETQ.

The rearrangement links TRBV4-2 to TRBJ2-1; the match to TRBD2 covers 12 bases. Losses at the gene ends were 5 bases for V and 7 bases for J; bases not matched to a gene: 6. The CDR3 is made up of 15 amino acids. Germline CDR1 and CDR2: LGHNA and YNFKEQ. The CDR3: CASSFLAGGRNEQFF. As DNA, the CDR3 is TGTGCCAGCAGCTTTCTAGCGGGGGGGCGTAATGAGCAGTTCTTC.

V gene TRBV4-3 combines with J gene TRBJ1-2; 7 bases align to TRBD1. V lost 3 bases to trimming and J lost 4 bases; unmatched junction nucleotides: 17. In germline, CDR1 is LGHNA, CDR2 YSLEER. There are 18 residues in the CDR3. CDR3 in amino acids: CASSQGGIGTAGVYGYTF. Written as DNA, the CDR3 is TGCGCCAGCAGCCAGGGGGGGATAGGGACAGCCGGGGTCTATGGCTACACCTTC.

The chain carries TRBV4-1 and TRBJ2-1; 10 nucleotides agree with TRBD1. The CDR3 contains 15 residues. CDR1 and CDR2 from the germline V gene are MGHRA and YSYEKL. J was trimmed by 6 bases and V by 5 bases; bases with no gene match: 7. The CDR3 region has the DNA TGCGCCAGCAGCAACCGGGACAGGGGCTCCAATGAGCAGTTCTTC. Translated, it gives CASSNRDRGSNEQFF.

This sequence joins TRBV11-2 and TRBJ1-6; TRBD1 might be the D (5 bases). CDR1 is SGHAT, CDR2 FQNNGV, per germline. The CDR3 extends over 14 amino acids. Trimming pared 5 bases from V and 5 bases from J, leaving 10 bases between. In DNA, the CDR3 is TGTGCCAGCAGCCCGGGACGGAATAATTCACCCCTCCACTTT. Protein: CASSPGRNNSPLHF.